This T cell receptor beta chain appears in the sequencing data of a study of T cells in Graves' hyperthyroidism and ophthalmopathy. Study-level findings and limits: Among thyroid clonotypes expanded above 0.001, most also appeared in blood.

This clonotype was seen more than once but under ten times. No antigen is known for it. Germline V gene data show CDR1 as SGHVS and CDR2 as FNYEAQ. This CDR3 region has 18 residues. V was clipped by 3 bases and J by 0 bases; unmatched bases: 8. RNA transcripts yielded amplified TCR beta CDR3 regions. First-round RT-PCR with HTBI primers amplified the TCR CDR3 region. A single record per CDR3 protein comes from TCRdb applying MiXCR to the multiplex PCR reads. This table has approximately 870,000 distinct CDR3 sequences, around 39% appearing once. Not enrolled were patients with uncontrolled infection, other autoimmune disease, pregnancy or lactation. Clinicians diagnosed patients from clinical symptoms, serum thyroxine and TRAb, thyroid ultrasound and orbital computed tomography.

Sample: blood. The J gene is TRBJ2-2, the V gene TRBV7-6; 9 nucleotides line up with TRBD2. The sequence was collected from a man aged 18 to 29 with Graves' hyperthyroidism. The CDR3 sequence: CASSFGLAKPPNTGELFF. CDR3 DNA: TGTGCCAGCAGCTTCGGACTAGCGAAGCCACCGAACACCGGGGAGCTGTTTTTT.